What follows is one T cell receptor (beta chain) and its context. The data were taken from a study of blood T cell repertoires in COVID-19. Study-wide background: The United States, Italy and Spain were the sources of the acute and convalescent COVID-19 samples. The analysed material was cDNA or gDNA that came from T cells, B-cell-depleted T cells, or PBMCs.

Authors' processing steps: Using reference gene primer amplification, nucleated cell counts were estimated. TCRdb's copy holds only in-frame clones and misses some; the assay was immunoSEQ multiplex PCR. V and J calls plus clone size are reproduced from that table; the DNA served to infer D and trimming. The data contain tens of thousands of clones, around 76% of them singletons. V lost 5 bases to trimming and J lost 6 bases; unmatched junction nucleotides: 5. This CDR3 spans 13 amino acids. Per germline, CDR1 LNHDA and CDR2 SQIVND (reference sequence). The TCR was taken from a woman aged 80 or older with active or convalescent COVID-19. What was sequenced was peripheral blood. The genes are TRBV19 and TRBJ2-7, with 9 bases matching TRBD2. The CDR3 loop reads CASSWLAGREQYF. The CDR3 DNA sequence: TGTGCCAGTAGTTGGCTAGCGGGGCGCGAGCAGTACTTC. Full variable domain (remainder filled in from reference TRBV19 and TRBJ2-7): DGGITQSPKYLFRKEGQNVTLSCEQNLNHDAMYWYRQDPGQGLRLIYYSQIVNDFQKGDIAEGYSVSREKKESFPLTVTSAQKNPTAFYLCASSWLAGREQYFGPGTRLTVT.